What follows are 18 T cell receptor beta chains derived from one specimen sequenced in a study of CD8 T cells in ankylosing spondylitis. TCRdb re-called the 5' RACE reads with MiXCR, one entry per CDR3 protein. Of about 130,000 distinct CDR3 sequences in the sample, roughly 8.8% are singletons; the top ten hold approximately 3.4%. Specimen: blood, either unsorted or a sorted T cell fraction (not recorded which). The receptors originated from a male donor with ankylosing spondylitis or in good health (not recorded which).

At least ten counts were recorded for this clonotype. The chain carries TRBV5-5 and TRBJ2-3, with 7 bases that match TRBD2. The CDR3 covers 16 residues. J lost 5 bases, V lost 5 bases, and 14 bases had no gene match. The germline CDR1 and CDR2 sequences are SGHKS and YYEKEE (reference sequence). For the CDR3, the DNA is TGTGCCAGCAGGGATGTGGGCGGGAGCCAAGGAGATACGCAGTATTTT. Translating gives CASRDVGGSQGDTQYF.

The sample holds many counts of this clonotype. The CDR3 nucleotides read TGCGCCAGCAGCCAACGCGCGGCGGGAGTAAACACAGATACGCAGTATTTT. Its protein product is CASSQRAAGVNTDTQYF. V usage is TRBV4-3 and J usage is TRBJ2-3; 7 bases fit TRBD2. With V trimmed by 2 bases and J by 2 bases, 10 bases remained unmatched. The CDR3 is 17 residues long. Germline CDR1 LGHNA, CDR2 YSLEER.

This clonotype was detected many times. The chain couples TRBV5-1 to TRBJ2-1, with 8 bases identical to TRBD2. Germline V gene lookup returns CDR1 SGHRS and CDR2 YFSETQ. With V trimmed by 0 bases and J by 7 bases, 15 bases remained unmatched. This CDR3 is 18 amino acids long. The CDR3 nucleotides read TGCGCCAGCAGCTTGGCCGAGTTTCTAGCGGGCTTTAAGAATGAGCAGTTCTTC. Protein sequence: CASSLAEFLAGFKNEQFF.

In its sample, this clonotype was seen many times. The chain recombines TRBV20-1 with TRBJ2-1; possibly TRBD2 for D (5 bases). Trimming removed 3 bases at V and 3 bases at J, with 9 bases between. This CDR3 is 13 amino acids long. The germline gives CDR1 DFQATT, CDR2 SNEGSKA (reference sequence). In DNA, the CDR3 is TGCAGTGCTAGCGGGGAGAGCTACAATGAGCAGTTCTTC. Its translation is CSASGESYNEQFF.

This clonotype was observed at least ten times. CDR3 coding DNA: TGCGCCAGCAGCCAAGCCCTGGGACACAACTCTGGAAACACCATATATTTT. It encodes CASSQALGHNSGNTIYF. The chain carries TRBV4-1 and TRBJ1-3; D is possibly TRBD1 (6 bases). Trimming pared 1 base from V and 0 bases from J, leaving 13 bases between. CDR1 and CDR2 (germline): MGHRA, YSYEKL. The length of the CDR3 is 17 residues.

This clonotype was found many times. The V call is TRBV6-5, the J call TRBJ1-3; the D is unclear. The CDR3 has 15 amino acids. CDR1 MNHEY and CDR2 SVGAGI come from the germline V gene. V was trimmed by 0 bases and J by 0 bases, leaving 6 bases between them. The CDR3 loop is CASSYSSNSGNTIYF. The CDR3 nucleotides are TGTGCCAGCAGTTACTCGAGTAACTCTGGAAACACCATATATTTT.

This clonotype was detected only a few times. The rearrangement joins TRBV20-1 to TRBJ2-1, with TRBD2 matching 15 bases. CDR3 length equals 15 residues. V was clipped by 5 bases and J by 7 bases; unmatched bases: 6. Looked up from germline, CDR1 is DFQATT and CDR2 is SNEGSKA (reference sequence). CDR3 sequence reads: CSAAPGTSGRNEQFF. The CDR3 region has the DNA TGCAGTGCTGCCCCCGGGACTAGCGGGAGGAATGAGCAGTTCTTC.

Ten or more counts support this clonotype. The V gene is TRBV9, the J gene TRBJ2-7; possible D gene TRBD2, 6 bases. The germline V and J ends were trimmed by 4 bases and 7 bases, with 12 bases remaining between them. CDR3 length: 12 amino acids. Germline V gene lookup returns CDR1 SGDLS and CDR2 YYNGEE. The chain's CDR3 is CASSSDGGEQYF. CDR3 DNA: TGTGCCAGCAGCTCAGACGGGGGTGAGCAGTACTTC.

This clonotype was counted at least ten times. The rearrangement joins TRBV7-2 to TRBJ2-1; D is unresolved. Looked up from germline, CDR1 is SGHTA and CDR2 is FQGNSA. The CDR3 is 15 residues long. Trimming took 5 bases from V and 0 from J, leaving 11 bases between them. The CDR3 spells CASSNTPSSYNEQFF. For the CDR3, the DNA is TGTGCCAGCAGCAACACTCCTAGCTCCTACAATGAGCAGTTCTTC.

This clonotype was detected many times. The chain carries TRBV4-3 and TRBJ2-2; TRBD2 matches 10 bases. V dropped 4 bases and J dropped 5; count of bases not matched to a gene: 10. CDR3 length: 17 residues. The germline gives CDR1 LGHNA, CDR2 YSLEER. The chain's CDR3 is CASSPEAGGRRTGELFF. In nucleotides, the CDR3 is TGCGCCAGCAGCCCCGAAGCGGGAGGGCGGCGGACCGGGGAGCTGTTTTTT.

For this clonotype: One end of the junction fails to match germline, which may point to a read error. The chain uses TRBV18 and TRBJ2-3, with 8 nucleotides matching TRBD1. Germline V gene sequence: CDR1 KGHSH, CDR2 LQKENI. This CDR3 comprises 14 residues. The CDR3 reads CATSPTGVGDTQYF. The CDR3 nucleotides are TGTGCCACCTCACCGACAGGGGTGGGAGATACGCAGTATTTT. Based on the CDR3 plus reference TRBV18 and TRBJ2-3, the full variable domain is NAGVMQNPRHLVRRRGQEARLRCSPMKGHSHVYWYRQLPEEGLKFMVYLQKENIIDESGMPKERFSAEFPKEGPSILRIQQVVRGDSAAYFCATSPTGVGDTQYFGPGTRLTVL.

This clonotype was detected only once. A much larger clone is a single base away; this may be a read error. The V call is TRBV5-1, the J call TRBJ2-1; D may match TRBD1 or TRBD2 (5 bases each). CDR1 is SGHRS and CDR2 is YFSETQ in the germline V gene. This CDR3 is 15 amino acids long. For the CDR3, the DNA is TGCGCCAGCATCTTGGGTGGGACCTCCTACAATGAGCAGTTCTTC. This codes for CASILGGTSYNEQFF.

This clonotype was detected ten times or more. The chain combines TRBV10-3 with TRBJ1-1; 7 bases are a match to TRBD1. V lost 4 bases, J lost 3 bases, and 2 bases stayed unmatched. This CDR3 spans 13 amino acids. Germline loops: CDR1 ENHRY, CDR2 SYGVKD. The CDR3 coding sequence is TGTGCCATCAGTGGAGGGGGCGACACTGAAGCTTTCTTT. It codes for CAISGGGDTEAFF.

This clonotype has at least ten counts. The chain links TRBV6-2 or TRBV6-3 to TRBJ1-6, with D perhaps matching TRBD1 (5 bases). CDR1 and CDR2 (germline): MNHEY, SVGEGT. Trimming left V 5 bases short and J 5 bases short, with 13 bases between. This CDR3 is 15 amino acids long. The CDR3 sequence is CASSLGTGNNSPLHF. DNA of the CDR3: TGTGCCAGCAGTCTCGGAACAGGAAATAATTCACCCCTCCACTTT.

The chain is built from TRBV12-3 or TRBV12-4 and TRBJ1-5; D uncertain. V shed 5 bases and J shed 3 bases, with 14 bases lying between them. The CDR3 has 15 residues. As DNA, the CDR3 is TGTGCCAGCAGTCCATCCGCAGGCAACAATCAGCCCCAGCATTTT. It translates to CASSPSAGNNQPQHF.

In nucleotides, the CDR3 is TGTGCCAGCACCAAGACTGGGAACACCGGGGAGCTGTTTTTT. It yields the protein CASTKTGNTGELFF. The V gene is TRBV5-5, the J gene TRBJ2-2; D is unclear. From germline, CDR1 is SGHKS and CDR2 YYEKEE (reference sequence). Between the trimmed V and J ends, which lost 6 bases and 1 base, there was a span of 10 bases. CDR3 length equals 14 residues.

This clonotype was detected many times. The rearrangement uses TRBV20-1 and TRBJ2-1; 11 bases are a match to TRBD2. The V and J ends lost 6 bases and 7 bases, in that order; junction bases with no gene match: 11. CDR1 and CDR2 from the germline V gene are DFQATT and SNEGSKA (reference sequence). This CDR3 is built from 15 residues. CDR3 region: CSAPPASGRYNEQFF. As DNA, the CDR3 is TGCAGTGCCCCTCCGGCTAGCGGGAGGTATAATGAGCAGTTCTTC.

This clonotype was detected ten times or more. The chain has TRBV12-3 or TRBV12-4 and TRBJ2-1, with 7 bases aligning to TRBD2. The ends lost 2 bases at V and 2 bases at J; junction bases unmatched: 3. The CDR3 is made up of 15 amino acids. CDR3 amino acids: CASSLSSGAYNEQFF. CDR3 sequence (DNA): TGTGCCAGCAGTTTATCGAGCGGGGCCTACAATGAGCAGTTCTTC.